Below, one T cell receptor beta chain is given with its context. This specimen comes from a study of tumor-infiltrating lymphocytes in primary liver carcinoma. Using a constant-region primer together with ProtoScript II reverse transcriptase, TCR beta cDNA was made from 500 to 650 ng of total RNA. Amplification in three nested multiplex PCR rounds with slightly modified ARM-PCR gave rise to TCR beta libraries. The first two PCR rounds used TRBV1-TRBV30 primers with a Cbeta primer, roughly 10 cycles each. TCRdb processed the multiplex PCR reads anew with MiXCR; each CDR3 protein has one entry. The sample includes about 310,000 distinct CDR3 sequences, about 50% of them seen just once. CDR3 size: 16 residues. The junction had 17 bases not matched to a gene; V was cut back by 8 bases and J by 1 base. Germline CDR1 and CDR2: SQVTM and ANQGSEA. For blood RNA, unsorted whole blood served as the source, and germline DNA was extracted too.

V usage is TRBV29-1 and J usage is TRBJ2-7; 7 bases map to TRBD2. This clonotype was obtained from a woman aged 30 to 39 with primary liver carcinoma and hepatitis B virus infection. The sequenced sample consisted of peripheral blood. This chain's CDR3 is CSIVGYGPGGSYEQYF. CDR3 nucleotides: TGCAGCATTGTGGGGTATGGGCCCGGGGGGTCCTACGAGCAGTACTTC.